The entry below describes one TCR beta chain. TCRdb re-analysed the reads in MiXCR, keeping a single row per CDR3 protein. The sample lists roughly 630,000 distinct CDR3 sequences; approximately 24% were seen once. With V trimmed by 3 bases and J by 8 bases, 6 bases remained unmatched. Germline V CDR1 and CDR2: SGHNT, YENEEA. This CDR3 is built from 14 residues. These data belong to a study of T cell repertoires in cytomegalovirus infection. This receptor was identified in a human donor in good health (CMV status not recorded). Some clones in this sample may be carry-over from other donors' samples. Sequencing input: CD8+ T cells from PBMCs. V is TRBV11-3 and J is TRBJ2-1; 8 bases are a match to TRBD2. Here the CDR3 reads CASSLRGVGYEQFF. The DNA of the CDR3 is TGTGCCAGCAGCTTGCGGGGGGTAGGTTATGAGCAGTTCTTC.